The clone carrying this TCR beta chain was counted many times. Its specificity is unknown. The cDNA was synthesized by means of template-switch 5'RACE, which was carried out with 10-nucleotide random UMIs. MiXCR was run by TCRdb on the 5' RACE reads, yielding one entry per CDR3 protein. The top ten clones hold 25% to 30% of a sample with around 37,000 distinct CDR3 sequences, 12% to 15% of them seen once. This record comes from a study of neurological immune-mediated disorders. Overall study findings and caveats: No expanded-clone CDR3 amino acid sequence recurred across subjects, suggesting private TCR-beta repertoires.

V lost 4 bases, J lost 1 base, and 3 bases stayed unmatched. The CDR3 spans 14 residues. The germline gives CDR1 SGHRS, CDR2 YFSETQ. PBMCs stored at -80 C, 2 million in total, were the source of the unsorted libraries. Input material: PBMCs. This clonotype originated in a woman aged 45-60 years with HTLV-1-associated myelopathy (HAM/TSP). V gene TRBV5-1 combines with J gene TRBJ1-1, with 8 bases aligning to TRBD1. The CDR3: CASSRQGPNTEAFF. CDR3 nucleotides: TGCGCCAGCAGCAGACAGGGGCCGAACACTGAAGCTTTCTTT.